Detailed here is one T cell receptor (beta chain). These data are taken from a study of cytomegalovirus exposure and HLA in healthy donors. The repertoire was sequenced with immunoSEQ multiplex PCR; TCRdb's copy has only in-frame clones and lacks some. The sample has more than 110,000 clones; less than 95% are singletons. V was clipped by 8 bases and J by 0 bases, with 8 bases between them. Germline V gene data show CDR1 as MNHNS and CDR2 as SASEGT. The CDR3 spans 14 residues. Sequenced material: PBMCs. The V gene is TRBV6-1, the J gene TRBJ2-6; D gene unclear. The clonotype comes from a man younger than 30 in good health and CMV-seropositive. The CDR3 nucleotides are TGTGCCAGCCTGATCTACTCTGGGGCCAACGTCCTGACTTTC. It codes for CASLIYSGANVLTF.